This T cell receptor (beta chain) was observed in a study of shared clonotypes between healthy human individuals. Broader study findings: Clonotypes that were shared across a handful of donors made up approximately 5% of naive CD4 clonotypes. Generally, naive subsets (rather than memory subsets) showed larger estimated richness.

Over several immunoSEQ plates, each subset's genomic DNA was distributed in even portions. Using immunoSEQ multiplex PCR, the repertoire was profiled, and TCRdb retains in-frame clones only, with some absent. Here the sample spans about 2.4 million clones, about 92% being singletons. Subsets obtained from CD4+ cells comprised CD45RA+ naive and CD45RA-negative memory cells. In the case of this clone: What it recognizes is unknown.

The material sequenced was naive CD4+ T cells sorted from blood. Stated subset: CD45RA+ positively selected. The TCR comes from a man aged 18 to 30 in good health.

CDR3 region: CASSSDRRGGYTF. For the CDR3, the DNA is TGTGCCAGCAGCTCCGACAGACGGGGAGGCTACACCTTC. The chain carries TRBV6-5 and TRBJ1-2; a weak D match, TRBD1 (5 bases). The CDR3 is 13 amino acids. The germline gives CDR1 MNHEY, CDR2 SVGAGI. V lost 6 bases and J lost 8, with 16 bases in between.